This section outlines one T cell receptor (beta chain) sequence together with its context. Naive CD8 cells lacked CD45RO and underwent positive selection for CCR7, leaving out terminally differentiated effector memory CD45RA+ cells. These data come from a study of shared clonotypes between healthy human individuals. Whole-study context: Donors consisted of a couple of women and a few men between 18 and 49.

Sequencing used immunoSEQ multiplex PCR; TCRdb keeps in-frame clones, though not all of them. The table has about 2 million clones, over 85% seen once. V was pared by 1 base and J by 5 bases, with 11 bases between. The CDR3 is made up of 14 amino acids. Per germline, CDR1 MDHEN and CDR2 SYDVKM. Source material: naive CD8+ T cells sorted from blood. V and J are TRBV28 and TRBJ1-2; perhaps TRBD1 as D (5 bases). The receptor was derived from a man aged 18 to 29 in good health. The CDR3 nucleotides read TGTGCCAGCAGTTTATTGGGGACCGAGTATGGCTACACCTTC. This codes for CASSLLGTEYGYTF.